The 27 T cell receptor beta chains presented below share a single source sample, sequenced in a study of blood T cell repertoires in COVID-19 (dated by TCRdb to the early 2020s). Libraries came from the immunoSEQ multiplex PCR assay. TCRdb retrieved this table from immuneACCESS and kept in-frame rearrangements only. Not all clones are present; in checked studies, unresolved V genes account for under half, and no reason is known for the remainder. Present in this sample are around 370,000 clones, around 86% of which were seen just once. The ten largest clones capture nearly 6.5% of the sample. The specimen sequenced was peripheral blood. The receptors were sampled from a woman between 45 and 65 years old with COVID-19, enrolled during active disease.

The rearrangement links TRBV29-1 to TRBJ2-7; TRBD2 matches 7 bases. V shed 5 bases, J shed 0 bases, and the junction held 7 bases outside the gene matches. Germline-derived CDR1 and CDR2 are SQVTM and ANQGSEA. This CDR3 is built from 14 residues. Here the CDR3 DNA reads TGCAGCGTTCTAGTGGCTAGCGGCTCCTACGAGCAGTACTTC. It translates to CSVLVASGSYEQYF.

The rearrangement joins TRBV29-1 to TRBJ2-7; D is perhaps TRBD1 (6 bases). Germline lookup yields CDR1 SQVTM and CDR2 ANQGSEA. The CDR3 sequence is 13 residues long. Between the trimmed V and J ends, which lost 1 base and 0 bases, there was a span of 7 bases. CDR3 region: CSVEGDTSYEQYF. For the CDR3, the DNA is TGCAGCGTTGAAGGGGACACCTCCTACGAGCAGTACTTC.

This clone was detected only once. V and J are TRBV29-1 and TRBJ2-7, with D unclear. The V gene lost 6 bases and the J gene lost 2 bases, with 8 bases spanning the gap. Per the germline V gene, CDR1 is SQVTM and CDR2 is ANQGSEA. This CDR3 has 11 amino acids. CDR3 protein: CSVLYTYEQYF. DNA of the CDR3: TGCAGCGTCCTGTACACCTACGAGCAGTACTTC.

The chain combines TRBV19 with TRBJ2-1, with D possibly matching TRBD2 (6 bases). V was cut by 7 bases and J by 3 bases, with 10 bases left in between. Germline values: CDR1 LNHDA, CDR2 SQIVND (reference sequence). The CDR3 contains 13 residues. CDR3 loop: CASTGTFYNEQFF. For the CDR3, the DNA is TGTGCCAGTACCGGGACTTTCTACAATGAGCAGTTCTTC. Using reference TRBV19 and TRBJ2-1 for the parts outside the CDR3, the full variable domain is DGGITQSPKYLFRKEGQNVTLSCEQNLNHDAMYWYRQDPGQGLRLIYYSQIVNDFQKGDIAEGYSVSREKKESFPLTVTSAQKNPTAFYLCASTGTFYNEQFFGPGTRLTVL.

The chain employs TRBV6-5 and TRBJ1-2; D perhaps matches TRBD1 (6 bases). Germline V CDR1 and CDR2: MNHEY, SVGAGI. Deletions cut 6 bases from V and 8 bases from J, with 19 bases between. This CDR3 is built from 14 residues. The CDR3 is CASRRQGIFLGYTF. Here the CDR3 DNA reads TGTGCCAGCAGGCGCCAGGGGATCTTCTTGGGCTACACCTTC.

The V and J genes are TRBV6-2 or TRBV6-3 and TRBJ1-1; 8 bases agree with TRBD1. CDR3 size: 15 residues. V was pared by 0 bases and J by 4 bases, with 4 bases of the junction left unmatched. CDR1 is MNHEY, CDR2 SVGEGT, per germline. The CDR3: CASSYSGQGSTEAFF. The DNA for the CDR3 is TGTGCCAGCAGTTACTCCGGACAGGGAAGCACTGAAGCTTTCTTT.

The chain's CDR3 is CASKQGRAGTDTQYF. The CDR3 coding sequence is TGCGCCAGCAAGCAGGGCAGGGCAGGGACAGATACGCAGTATTTT. The chain carries TRBV5-1 and TRBJ2-3; possible D gene TRBD1, 5 bases. This CDR3 comprises 15 residues. In germline, CDR1 is SGHRS, CDR2 YFSETQ. With 6 bases removed from V and 3 bases from J, the gap between germline ends came to 17 bases. The complete variable domain, with remaining parts taken from reference TRBV5-1 and TRBJ2-3, reads KAGVTQTPRYLIKTRGQQVTLSCSPISGHRSVSWYQQTPGQGLQFLFEYFSETQRNKGNFPGRFSGRQFSNSRSEMNVSTLELGDSALYLCASKQGRAGTDTQYFGPGTRLTVL.

The chain combines TRBV25-1 with TRBJ1-2; D gene uncertain. Deletions cut 4 bases from V and 5 bases from J, with 26 bases between. Germline assignment: CDR1 MGHDK and CDR2 SYGVNS. The CDR3 has 18 residues. CDR3 region: CASSGIWSKSVFGYGYTF. The CDR3, as DNA: TGTGCCAGCAGTGGAATATGGTCGAAGTCCGTGTTCGGGTATGGCTACACCTTC.

The chain recombines TRBV24-1 with TRBJ2-1, with D unresolved. Between the trimmed V and J ends, which lost 3 bases and 8 bases, there was a span of 4 bases. The CDR3 is 11 amino acids. CDR1 KGHDR and CDR2 SFDVKD come from the germline V gene. The CDR3 coding sequence is TGTGCCACCAGTGATCAGGATGAGCAGTTCTTC. Its translation is CATSDQDEQFF.

CDR3 nucleotide sequence: TGTGCCAGCAGGTCCACACCCCACGAGCAGTACTTC. Its protein product is CASRSTPHEQYF. The chain uses TRBV7-9 and TRBJ2-7; D gene ambiguous. V dropped 6 bases and J dropped 5 bases, with 11 bases sitting between them. This CDR3 contains 12 residues. The V gene's germline CDR1 is SEHNR and CDR2 FQNEAQ (reference sequence).

This clone appeared once. The J gene is TRBJ2-2, the V gene TRBV27; 8 bases align to TRBD1. V lost 7 bases to trimming and J lost 1 base; unmatched junction nucleotides: 5. Germline V gene data show CDR1 as MNHEY and CDR2 as SMNVEV (reference sequence). The CDR3 has 15 amino acids. In DNA, the CDR3 is TGTGCCAGCAACGGACAGGGTAGGAACACCGGGGAGCTGTTTTTT. Translating it yields CASNGQGRNTGELFF.

The chain is built from TRBV9 and TRBJ1-1; 10 positions match TRBD1. V lost 2 bases to trimming and J lost 4 bases; unmatched junction nucleotides: 5. CDR1 and CDR2 from the germline V gene are SGDLS and YYNGEE. The length of the CDR3 is 15 residues. CDR3 nucleotides: TGTGCCAGCAGCGTCCTCGGGACAGGGGTCACTGAAGCTTTCTTT. This codes for CASSVLGTGVTEAFF.

The chain employs TRBV19 and TRBJ1-6; D might be TRBD1 (6 bases). Germline assignment: CDR1 LNHDA and CDR2 SQIVND (reference sequence). CDR3 length: 15 amino acids. Trimming took 4 bases from V and 10 from J, leaving 17 bases between them. The CDR3 reads CASSTGQNRASPLHF. The CDR3 DNA reads as TGTGCCAGTAGTACGGGACAAAATCGGGCCTCACCCCTCCACTTT.

The chain employs TRBV5-1 and TRBJ1-2; the D is unclear. V was shortened by 3 bases and J by 4 bases, with 19 bases between the two germline ends. The V gene's germline CDR1 is SGHRS and CDR2 YFSETQ. This CDR3 comprises 16 residues. In DNA form, the CDR3 reads TGCGCCAGCAGCTCCTTCCCTTCGACATCTACCTATGGCTACACCTTC. As protein: CASSSFPSTSTYGYTF.

This chain joins TRBV7-9 and TRBJ2-1; 11 positions agree with TRBD2. J gave up 9 bases and V 5 bases, and 15 bases lay outside the gene matches. In germline, CDR1 is SEHNR, CDR2 FQNEAQ (reference sequence). The CDR3 contains 17 residues. CDR3 in DNA: TGTGCCAGCAGCCGTCCCGGGACTAGCGGAGGCCCCGGTGAGCAGTTCTTC. This gives the protein CASSRPGTSGGPGEQFF.

The chain uses TRBV11-2 and TRBJ2-3, with a possible D match to TRBD1 (6 bases). Germline V gene data show CDR1 as SGHAT and CDR2 as FQNNGV. CDR3 length: 13 residues. V gave up 6 bases and J gave up 4 bases, with 11 bases separating them. This CDR3 reads CASRPGVADTQYF. The CDR3 bases are TGTGCCAGCAGGCCAGGGGTGGCAGATACGCAGTATTTT.

The table lists this clone with a count of one. V and J are TRBV27 and TRBJ1-2, with TRBD1 matching over 11 bases. Germline CDR1 is MNHEY and CDR2 is SMNVEV (reference sequence). V trimming: 2 bases; J trimming: 5 bases; junction bases outside the gene matches: 4. This CDR3 region has 15 residues. CDR3 sequence (DNA): TGTGCCAGCAGTTTAAGTGGGACAGGGGGGTATGGCTACACCTTC. It yields the protein CASSLSGTGGYGYTF.

The rearrangement joins TRBV15 to TRBJ2-7; possibly TRBD1 for D (6 bases). V lost 1 base and J lost 3, with 28 bases in between. Germline V gene sequence: CDR1 LNHNV, CDR2 YYDKDF (reference sequence). CDR3 length equals 20 residues. CDR3 region: CATSRAILTPNREMRYEQYF. The CDR3 nucleotides are TGTGCCACCAGCAGAGCCATCCTAACCCCAAACAGGGAGATGCGCTACGAGCAGTACTTC.

The genes are TRBV11-2 and TRBJ2-7, with unresolved D. Between the trimmed V and J ends, which lost 3 bases and 3 bases, there was a span of 15 bases. Looked up from germline, CDR1 is SGHAT and CDR2 is FQNNGV. The CDR3 length is 15 residues. CDR3 residues: CASSFLPGVGYEQYF. The CDR3 coding sequence is TGTGCCAGCAGCTTTCTACCCGGAGTCGGCTACGAGCAGTACTTC.

Notes on this clone: The same CDR3 is also encoded by other DNA sequences in this sample. V and J are TRBV12-3 or TRBV12-4 and TRBJ2-3; D gene unclear. The CDR3 runs to 11 residues. V was shortened by 3 bases and J by 5 bases, with 3 bases between the two germline ends. DNA for the CDR3: TGTGCCAGCAGTTTCCGAGATACGCAGTATTTT. It is translated as CASSFRDTQYF.

This clone was observed once. This chain joins TRBV4-1 and TRBJ2-7; TRBD1 matches at 7 bases. CDR3 size: 16 residues. Germline trimming cut 1 base from V and 1 base from J; bases unmatched to any gene: 7. Per germline, CDR1 MGHRA and CDR2 YSYEKL. For the CDR3, the DNA is TGCGCCAGCAGCCAAGTAGCAGGGGGTACTTCCTACGAGCAGTACTTC. This gives the protein CASSQVAGGTSYEQYF.

V gene TRBV18 combines with J gene TRBJ1-1; D possibly corresponds to TRBD1 (5 bases). The CDR3 is made up of 16 amino acids. The V end was cut by 2 bases, the J end by 1 base, with 14 bases between. CDR1 and CDR2 from the germline V gene are KGHSH and LQKENI. The CDR3: CASSPVGRAANTEAFF. DNA of the CDR3: TGTGCCAGCTCACCAGTAGGCAGGGCGGCGAACACTGAAGCTTTCTTT.

CDR3 sequence: CASSFGRQSYTF. CDR3 nucleotides: TGTGCCAGCAGTTTCGGCAGGCAGAGCTACACCTTC. This chain joins TRBV12-3 or TRBV12-4 and TRBJ1-2, with D unresolved. The CDR3 spans 12 residues. V was pared by 3 bases and J by 9 bases, with 11 bases between.

V and J are TRBV2 and TRBJ1-3; D not resolved. Germline V gene data show CDR1 as SNHLY and CDR2 as FYNNEI. The CDR3 length is 13 residues. V was shortened by 4 bases and J by 0 bases, with 4 bases between the two germline ends. The CDR3 bases are TGTGCCAGCAGTGCCTACTCTGGAAACACCATATATTTT. Amino acids: CASSAYSGNTIYF.

V and J are TRBV6-1 and TRBJ2-2; 14 positions agree with TRBD2. Germline V gene lookup returns CDR1 MNHNS and CDR2 SASEGT. The CDR3 sequence is 19 residues long. V lost 2 bases to trimming and J lost 8 bases; unmatched junction nucleotides: 13. CDR3 coding DNA: TGTGCCAGCAGTGAACTGGGACGGAGACTAGCGGGAGGGCCTGGGGAGCTGTTTTTT. Its translation is CASSELGRRLAGGPGELFF.

This chain connects TRBV27 to TRBJ1-2; 8 bases align to TRBD1. Losses at the gene ends were 3 bases for V and 0 bases for J; bases not matched to a gene: 9. Germline CDR1 MNHEY, CDR2 SMNVEV (reference sequence). CDR3 size: 17 residues. The CDR3 nucleotides read TGTGCCAGCAGTTTGACCGGGACAGGTGTGGCTAACTATGGCTACACCTTC. This gives the protein CASSLTGTGVANYGYTF.

The chain has TRBV7-8 and TRBJ2-1; D is perhaps TRBD1 (6 bases). CDR3 length: 16 amino acids. V was cut by 1 base and J by 7 bases, with 17 bases left in between. Germline V gene sequence: CDR1 SGHVS, CDR2 FQNEAQ. The CDR3 DNA is TGTGCCAGCAGCTTAGGGGGAACAGGGATACAGAATGAGCAGTTCTTC. It is translated as CASSLGGTGIQNEQFF.